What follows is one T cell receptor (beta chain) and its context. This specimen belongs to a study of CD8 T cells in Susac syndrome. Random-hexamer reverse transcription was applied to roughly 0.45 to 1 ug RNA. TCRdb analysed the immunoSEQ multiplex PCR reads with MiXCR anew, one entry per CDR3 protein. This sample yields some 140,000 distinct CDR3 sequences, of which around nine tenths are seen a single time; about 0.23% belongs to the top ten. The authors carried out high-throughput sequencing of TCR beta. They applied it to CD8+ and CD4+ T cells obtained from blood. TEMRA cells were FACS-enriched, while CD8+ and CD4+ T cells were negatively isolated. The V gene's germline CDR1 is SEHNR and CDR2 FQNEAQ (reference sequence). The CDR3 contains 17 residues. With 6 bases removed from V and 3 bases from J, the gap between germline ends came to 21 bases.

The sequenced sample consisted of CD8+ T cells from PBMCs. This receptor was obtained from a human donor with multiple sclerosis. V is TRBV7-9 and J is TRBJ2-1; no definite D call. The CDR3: CASSSNYDLVVYNEQFF. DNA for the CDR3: TGTGCCAGCAGTTCAAACTATGATCTAGTTGTCTACAATGAGCAGTTCTTC.